This TCR beta chain was identified in a study of breast tumors, draining lymph nodes, adjacent tissues. This clonotype was observed at least ten times. Its matching antigen is unknown. Breast cancer patients provided tissue from their axillary draining lymph nodes. The V end was cut by 6 bases, the J end by 4 bases, with 15 bases between. CDR1 is DFQATT, CDR2 SNEGSKA, per germline (reference sequence). The CDR3 loop spans 14 amino acids. Whole-study results and caveats: That most tumor T cells come from lymph nodes remained unproven. Findings are consistent with lymph node origin and intratumoral expansion of most tumor T cells. Compared with basal-like, luminal-like tumors shared significantly more repertoire with nontumor tissue.

Using its own MiXCR run on the multiplex PCR reads, TCRdb lists one record per CDR3 protein. The table includes about 230,000 distinct CDR3 sequences, about 30% detected once. This sequence joins TRBV20-1 and TRBJ2-2; possible D gene TRBD2, 5 bases. Sequencing was carried out using axillary lymph node tissue. The sequence was collected from a female donor with breast cancer. Some clones in this sample may be carry-over from other donors' samples. The DNA of the CDR3 is TGCAGTGCCATGGGTCTAGCAGGCACCGGGGAGCTGTTTTTT. It translates to CSAMGLAGTGELFF.